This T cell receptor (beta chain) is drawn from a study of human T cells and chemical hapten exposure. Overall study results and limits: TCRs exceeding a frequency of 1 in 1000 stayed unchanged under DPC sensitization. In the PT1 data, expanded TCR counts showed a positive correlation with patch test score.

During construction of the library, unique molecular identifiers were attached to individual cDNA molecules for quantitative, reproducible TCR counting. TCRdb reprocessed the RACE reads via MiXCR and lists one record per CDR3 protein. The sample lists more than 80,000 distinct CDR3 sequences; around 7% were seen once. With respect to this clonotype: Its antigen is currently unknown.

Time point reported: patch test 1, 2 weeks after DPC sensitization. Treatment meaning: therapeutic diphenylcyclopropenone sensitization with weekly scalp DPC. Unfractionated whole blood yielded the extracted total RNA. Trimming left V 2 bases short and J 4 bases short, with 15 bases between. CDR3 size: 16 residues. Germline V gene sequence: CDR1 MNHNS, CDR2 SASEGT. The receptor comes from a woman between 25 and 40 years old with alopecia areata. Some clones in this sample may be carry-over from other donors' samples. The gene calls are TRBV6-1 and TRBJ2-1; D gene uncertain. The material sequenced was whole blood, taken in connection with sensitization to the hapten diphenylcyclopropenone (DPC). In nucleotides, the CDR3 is TGTGCCAGCAGTGAAAGGGCAGGATTCATATACAATGAGCAGTTCTTC. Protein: CASSERAGFIYNEQFF.